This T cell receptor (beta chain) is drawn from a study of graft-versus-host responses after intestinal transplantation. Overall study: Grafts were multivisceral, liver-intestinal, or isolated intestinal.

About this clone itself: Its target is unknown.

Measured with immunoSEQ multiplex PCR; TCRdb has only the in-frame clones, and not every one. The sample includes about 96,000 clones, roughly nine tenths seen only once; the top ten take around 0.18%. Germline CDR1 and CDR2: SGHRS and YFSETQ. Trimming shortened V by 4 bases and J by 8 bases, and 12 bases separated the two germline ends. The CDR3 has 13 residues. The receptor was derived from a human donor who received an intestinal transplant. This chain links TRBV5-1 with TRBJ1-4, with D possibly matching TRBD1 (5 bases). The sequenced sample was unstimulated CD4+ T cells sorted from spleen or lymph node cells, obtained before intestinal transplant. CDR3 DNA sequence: TGCGCCAGCAGCCCCACGGGGGTCGAAAAACTGTTTTTT. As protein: CASSPTGVEKLFF.